Shown below are 16 T cell receptor beta chains from a single sample sequenced in a study of blood T cell repertoires in COVID-19. The repertoire was sequenced with immunoSEQ multiplex PCR; TCRdb's copy has only in-frame clones and lacks some. This table has under 200,000 clones, around four fifths appearing once. Input material: peripheral blood. These receptors originate from a man in his 70s who had recovered from COVID-19.

The chain employs TRBV23-1 and TRBJ1-2; the match to TRBD1 covers 12 bases. TRBV23-1 belongs to the ORF category, with a function that is uncertain. The CDR3 sequence is 18 residues long. The V and J ends lost 4 bases and 2 bases, in that order; junction bases with no gene match: 11. CDR3 sequence: CASSRGRDRGPRNYGYTF. CDR3 nucleotides: TGCGCCAGCAGTCGGGGCCGGGACAGGGGGCCCCGGAACTATGGCTACACCTTC.

This chain joins TRBV10-2 and TRBJ2-7; 9 nucleotides match TRBD2. J was trimmed by 5 bases and V by 3 bases; bases with no gene match: 14. In germline, CDR1 is WSHSY, CDR2 SAAADI. The CDR3 totals 17 residues. CDR3 loop: CASSDSQIAGASHEQYF. The CDR3 bases are TGCGCCAGCAGTGATTCACAGATAGCGGGAGCATCCCACGAGCAGTACTTC.

The chain recombines TRBV19 with TRBJ1-5, with 9 bases lining up with TRBD1. The length of the CDR3 is 17 residues. The J segment lost 2 bases and the V segment lost 1 base, leaving 6 bases of the junction unmatched. The germline V gene has CDR1 LNHDA and CDR2 SQIVND (reference sequence). The CDR3 loop reads CASSIGVWTGGNQPQHF. In DNA form, the CDR3 reads TGTGCCAGTAGTATAGGCGTCTGGACAGGGGGCAATCAGCCCCAGCATTTT.

This chain links TRBV5-1 with TRBJ2-5; 7 bases are shared with TRBD2. Per germline, CDR1 SGHRS and CDR2 YFSETQ. After removal of 2 bases from V and 1 base from J, the junction contained 2 bases not matched to a gene. The CDR3 sequence is 14 residues long. The CDR3 nucleotides are TGCGCCAGCAGCTTTGGGGAGGGCCAAGAGACCCAGTACTTC. It translates to CASSFGEGQETQYF.

The gene calls are TRBV5-1 and TRBJ2-1; tentative D call: TRBD2 (6 bases). V was shortened by 4 bases and J by 0 bases, with 11 bases between the two germline ends. This CDR3 contains 15 residues. Germline V gene data show CDR1 as SGHRS and CDR2 as YFSETQ. CDR3 loop: CASSGGVSSYNEQFF. CDR3 DNA: TGCGCCAGCAGCGGAGGGGTCTCCTCCTACAATGAGCAGTTCTTC. The full variable domain, with the rest looked up from reference TRBV5-1 and TRBJ2-1, is KAGVTQTPRYLIKTRGQQVTLSCSPISGHRSVSWYQQTPGQGLQFLFEYFSETQRNKGNFPGRFSGRQFSNSRSEMNVSTLELGDSALYLCASSGGVSSYNEQFFGPGTRLTVL.

V and J are TRBV10-1 and TRBJ1-1; D may be TRBD1 (6 bases). CDR3 length equals 14 residues. Trimming left V 0 bases short and J 6 bases short, with 11 bases between. Germline V gene sequence: CDR1 WNHNN, CDR2 SYGVQD (reference sequence). CDR3: CASSESGASPEAFF. CDR3 in DNA: TGCGCCAGCAGTGAGTCGGGGGCGAGCCCTGAAGCTTTCTTT.

This chain links TRBV27 with TRBJ2-1; the D gene is possibly TRBD1 (6 bases). Per germline, CDR1 MNHEY and CDR2 SMNVEV (reference sequence). V was clipped by 6 bases and J by 0 bases, with 12 bases between them. The CDR3 length is 15 residues. As DNA, the CDR3 is TGTGCCAGCAGGGGGACAACGAGCTCCTACAATGAGCAGTTCTTC. Its protein product is CASRGTTSSYNEQFF.

This clone was recorded once. The CDR3 coding sequence is TGTGCCAGCACCACGAAGGGACTAGCGAACCACGAGCAGTACTTC. Translation: CASTTKGLANHEQYF. V is TRBV5-4 and J is TRBJ2-7; 10 nucleotides match TRBD2. The CDR3 spans 15 residues. The germline gives CDR1 SGHNT, CDR2 YYREEE (reference sequence). The V segment lost 6 bases and the J segment 5 bases; nucleotides outside the gene matches: 11.

The chain joins TRBV18 to TRBJ2-3; TRBD2 matches at 11 bases. CDR3 length: 16 amino acids. Germline lookup yields CDR1 KGHSH and CDR2 LQKENI. The trim removed 5 bases at V and 5 bases at J, leaving 9 bases unmatched. The CDR3 region is CASSLTSGTSRDTQYF. The CDR3 nucleotides read TGTGCCAGCTCATTGACTAGCGGGACCTCCAGAGATACGCAGTATTTT.

This clone was recorded once. The chain has TRBV6-2 or TRBV6-3 and TRBJ2-1; 7 bases fit TRBD2. Germline V lookup: CDR1 MNHEY, CDR2 SVGEGT. CDR3 size: 16 residues. V was pared by 4 bases and J by 4 bases, with 10 bases of the junction left unmatched. Here the CDR3 DNA reads TGTGCCAGCAGTTCCTATCTAGCGGAGCAGTACAATGAGCAGTTCTTC. Its protein is CASSSYLAEQYNEQFF.

The chain employs TRBV5-1 and TRBJ2-7; tentatively, D is TRBD1 (5 bases). This CDR3 comprises 14 residues. CDR1 and CDR2 (germline): SGHRS, YFSETQ. V was shortened by 0 bases and J by 1 base, with 8 bases between the two germline ends. CDR3 in DNA: TGCGCCAGCAGCTTGGAAGACAGTTCCTACGAGCAGTACTTC. This gives the protein CASSLEDSSYEQYF.

V is TRBV7-9 and J is TRBJ2-7; 11 nucleotides match TRBD2. Germline trimming cut 6 bases from V and 2 bases from J; bases unmatched to any gene: 0. The germline V gene has CDR1 SEHNR and CDR2 FQNEAQ (reference sequence). The CDR3 spans 13 residues. The CDR3 DNA follows: TGTGCCAGCAGACTAGCGGGAGCCTACGAGCAGTACTTC. Translating gives CASRLAGAYEQYF.

The rearrangement joins TRBV24-1 to TRBJ2-1; 10 bases map to TRBD2. CDR3 length: 14 amino acids. Germline loops: CDR1 KGHDR, CDR2 SFDVKD. V shed 7 bases and J 4 bases; nucleotides not matched to a gene: 3. CDR3 in amino acids: CATSSGRGYNEQFF. The DNA of the CDR3 is TGTGCCACCAGCAGCGGGAGGGGATACAATGAGCAGTTCTTC.

This clone has just a few counts. This rearrangement joins TRBV3-1 (or the pseudogene TRBV3-2) to TRBJ2-2, with D perhaps TRBD2 (6 bases). Trimming took 0 bases from V and 4 from J, leaving 12 bases between them. Germline loops: CDR1 LGHDT, CDR2 YNNKEL (reference sequence). This CDR3 has 16 amino acids. For the CDR3, the DNA is TGTGCCAGCAGCCAAGATTTGGCGGGGACCACCGGGGAGCTGTTTTTT. Translating gives CASSQDLAGTTGELFF.

The chain uses TRBV12-3 or TRBV12-4 and TRBJ1-2; TRBD1 might be the D (5 bases). With 8 bases removed from V and 4 bases from J, the gap between germline ends came to 14 bases. CDR3 length: 13 amino acids. CDR3 loop: CASSGGARYGYTF. CDR3 bases: TGTGCCAGCTCCGGCGGGGCTCGCTATGGCTACACCTTC.

The gene calls are TRBV10-3 and TRBJ1-1; the D gene is possibly TRBD1 (5 bases). CDR3 length: 15 residues. Deletions cut 0 bases from V and 4 bases from J, with 12 bases between. Germline CDR1 ENHRY, CDR2 SYGVKD. The chain's CDR3 is CAISESLGEGTEAFF. CDR3 in DNA: TGTGCCATCAGTGAGTCATTAGGGGAAGGCACTGAAGCTTTCTTT.